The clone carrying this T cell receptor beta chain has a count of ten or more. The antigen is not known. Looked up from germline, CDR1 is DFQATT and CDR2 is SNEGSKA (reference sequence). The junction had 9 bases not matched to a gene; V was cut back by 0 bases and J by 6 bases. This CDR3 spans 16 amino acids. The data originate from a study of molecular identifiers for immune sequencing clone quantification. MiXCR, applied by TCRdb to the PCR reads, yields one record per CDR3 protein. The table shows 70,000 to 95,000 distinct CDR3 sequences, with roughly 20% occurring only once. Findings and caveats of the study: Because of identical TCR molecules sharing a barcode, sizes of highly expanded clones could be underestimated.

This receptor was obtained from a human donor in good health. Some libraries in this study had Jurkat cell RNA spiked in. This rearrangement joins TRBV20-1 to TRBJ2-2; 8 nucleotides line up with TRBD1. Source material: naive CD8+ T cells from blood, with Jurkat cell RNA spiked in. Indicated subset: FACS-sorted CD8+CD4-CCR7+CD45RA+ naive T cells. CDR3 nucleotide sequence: TGCAGTGCTAGAGATGACAGGGGTCAGGAGTCCGGGGAGCTGTTTTTT. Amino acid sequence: CSARDDRGQESGELFF.